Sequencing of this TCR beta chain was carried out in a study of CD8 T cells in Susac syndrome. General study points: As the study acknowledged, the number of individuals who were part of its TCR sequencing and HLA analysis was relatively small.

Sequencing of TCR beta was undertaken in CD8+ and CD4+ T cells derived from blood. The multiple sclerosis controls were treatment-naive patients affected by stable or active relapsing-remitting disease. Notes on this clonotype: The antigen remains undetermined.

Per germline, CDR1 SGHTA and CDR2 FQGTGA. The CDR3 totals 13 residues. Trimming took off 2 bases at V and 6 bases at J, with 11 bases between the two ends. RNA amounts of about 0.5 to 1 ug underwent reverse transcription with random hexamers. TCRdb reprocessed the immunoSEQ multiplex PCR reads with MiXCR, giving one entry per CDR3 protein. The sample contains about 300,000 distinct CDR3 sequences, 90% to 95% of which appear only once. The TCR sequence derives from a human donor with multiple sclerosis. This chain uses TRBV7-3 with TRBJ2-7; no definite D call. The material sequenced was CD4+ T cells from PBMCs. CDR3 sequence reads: CASSLGLLGEQYF. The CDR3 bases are TGTGCCAGCAGCTTAGGCCTTCTCGGCGAGCAGTACTTC.